The sequence of this T cell receptor beta chain was determined in a study of siplizumab effects on memory and regulatory T cells. Germline lookup yields CDR1 SGDLS and CDR2 YYNGEE. The CDR3 extends over 14 amino acids. Trimming stripped 6 bases from V and 1 base from J, with 11 bases between. A note on this clone: As yet, its antigen is unknown.

The table came from immunoSEQ multiplex PCR; TCRdb's copy has only in-frame clones and leaves some out. The top ten hold around 1.5% of the sample, which has about 120,000 clones, about 94% seen once. Study results and caveats: Siplizumab significantly lowered the alloreactive sequences that could be traced to unstimulated CD4+ memory cells. Mean Treg-derived proportions of mappable alloreactive CD4+ clones were less than 80% for siplizumab and 26.9% for controls. Major contributors to the alloresponse seemed to be naive T cells, which also appeared more diverse than memory cells. Suppressive capability of dividing Tregs from siplizumab cultures went unverified.

The genes are TRBV9 and TRBJ1-3, with D perhaps TRBD1 (6 bases). The origin of this receptor is a human donor in good health. The source material was non-Treg CD4+ T cells sorted from blood. The CDR3 protein is CASTTGTSGNTIYF. The CDR3 nucleotides are TGTGCCAGCACTACAGGGACGTCTGGAAACACCATATATTTT.